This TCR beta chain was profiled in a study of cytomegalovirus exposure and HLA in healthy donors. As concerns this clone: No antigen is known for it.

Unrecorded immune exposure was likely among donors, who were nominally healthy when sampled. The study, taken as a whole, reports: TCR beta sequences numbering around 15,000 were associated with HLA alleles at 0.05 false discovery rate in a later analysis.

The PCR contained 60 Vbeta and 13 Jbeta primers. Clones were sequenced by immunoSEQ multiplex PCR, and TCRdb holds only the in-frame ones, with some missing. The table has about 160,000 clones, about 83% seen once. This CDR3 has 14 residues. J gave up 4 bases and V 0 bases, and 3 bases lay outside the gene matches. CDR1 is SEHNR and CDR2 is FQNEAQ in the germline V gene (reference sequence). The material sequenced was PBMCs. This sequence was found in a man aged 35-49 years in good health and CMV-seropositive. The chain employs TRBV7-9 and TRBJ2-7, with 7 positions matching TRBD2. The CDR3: CASSLAGGPYEQYF. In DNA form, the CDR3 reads TGTGCCAGCAGCTTAGCGGGAGGGCCTTACGAGCAGTACTTC.